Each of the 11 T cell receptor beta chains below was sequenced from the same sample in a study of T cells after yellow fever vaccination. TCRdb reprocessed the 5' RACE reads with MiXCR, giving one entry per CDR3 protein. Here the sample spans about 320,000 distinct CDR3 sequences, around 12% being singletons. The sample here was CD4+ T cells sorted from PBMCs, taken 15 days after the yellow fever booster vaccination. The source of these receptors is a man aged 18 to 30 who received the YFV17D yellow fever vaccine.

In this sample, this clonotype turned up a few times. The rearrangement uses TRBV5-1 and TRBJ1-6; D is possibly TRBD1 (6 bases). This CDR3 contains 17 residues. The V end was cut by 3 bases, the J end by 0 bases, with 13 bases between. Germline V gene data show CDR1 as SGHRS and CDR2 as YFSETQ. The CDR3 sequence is CASSSQGPSSYNSPLHF. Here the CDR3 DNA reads TGCGCCAGCAGCTCACAGGGACCCAGCTCCTATAATTCACCCCTCCACTTT.

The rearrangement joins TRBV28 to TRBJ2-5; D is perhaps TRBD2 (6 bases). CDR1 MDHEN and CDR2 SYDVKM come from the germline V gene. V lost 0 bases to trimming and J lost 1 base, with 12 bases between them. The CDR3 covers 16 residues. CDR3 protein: CASSLWGRGGQETQYF. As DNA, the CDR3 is TGTGCCAGCAGTTTATGGGGGCGGGGCGGCCAAGAGACCCAGTACTTC.

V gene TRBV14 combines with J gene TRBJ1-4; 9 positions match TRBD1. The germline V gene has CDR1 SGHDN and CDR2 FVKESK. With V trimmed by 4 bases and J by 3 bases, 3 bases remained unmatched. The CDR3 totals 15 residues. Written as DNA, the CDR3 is TGTGCCAGCAGCCTTACAGGGGGCGCTAATGAAAAACTGTTTTTT. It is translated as CASSLTGGANEKLFF.

The CDR3 nucleotides read TGTGCCAGCAGCTGGCGGGAAATCCAAGAGACCCAGTACTTC. This codes for CASSWREIQETQYF. This rearrangement joins TRBV7-8 to TRBJ2-5, with D possibly being TRBD2 (6 bases). The V end was cut by 4 bases, the J end by 1 base, with 10 bases between. The CDR3 is made up of 14 amino acids. Germline lookup yields CDR1 SGHVS and CDR2 FQNEAQ. Combining the CDR3 with reference TRBV7-8 and TRBJ2-5 gives the whole variable domain GAGVSQSPRYKVAKRGQDVALRCDPISGHVSLFWYQQALGQGPEFLTYFQNEAQLDKSGLPSDRFFAERPEGSVSTLKIQRTQQEDSAVYLCASSWREIQETQYFGPGTRLLVL.

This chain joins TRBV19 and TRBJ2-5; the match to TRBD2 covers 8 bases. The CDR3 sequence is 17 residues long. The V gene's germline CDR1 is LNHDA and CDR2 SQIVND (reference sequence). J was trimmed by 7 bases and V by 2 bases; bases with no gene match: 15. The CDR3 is CASSITSRRGAPGTQYF. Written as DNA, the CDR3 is TGTGCCAGTAGTATAACCTCCCGGCGGGGGGCACCCGGGACCCAGTACTTC.

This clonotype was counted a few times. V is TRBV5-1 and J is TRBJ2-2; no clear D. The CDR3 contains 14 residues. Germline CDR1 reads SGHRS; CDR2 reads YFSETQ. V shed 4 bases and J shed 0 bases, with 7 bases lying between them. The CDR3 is CASSPDPNTGELFF. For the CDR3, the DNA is TGCGCCAGCAGCCCGGACCCGAACACCGGGGAGCTGTTTTTT.

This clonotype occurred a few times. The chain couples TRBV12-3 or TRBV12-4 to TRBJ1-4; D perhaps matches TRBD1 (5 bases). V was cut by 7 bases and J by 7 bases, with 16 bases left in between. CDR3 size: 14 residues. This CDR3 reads CASTNFGASEKLFF. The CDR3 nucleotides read TGTGCCAGCACCAACTTCGGGGCATCTGAAAAACTGTTTTTT.

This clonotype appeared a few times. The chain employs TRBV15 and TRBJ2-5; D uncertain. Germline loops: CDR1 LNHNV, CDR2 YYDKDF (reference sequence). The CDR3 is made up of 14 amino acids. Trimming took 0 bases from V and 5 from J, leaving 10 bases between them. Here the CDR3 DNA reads TGTGCCACCAGCAGAGATGGGCAGGAGGAGACCCAGTACTTC. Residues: CATSRDGQEETQYF.

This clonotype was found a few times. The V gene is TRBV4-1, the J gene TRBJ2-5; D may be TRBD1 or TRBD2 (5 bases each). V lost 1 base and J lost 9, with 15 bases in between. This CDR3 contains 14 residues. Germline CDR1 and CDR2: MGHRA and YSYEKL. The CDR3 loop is CASSQGGPRGAQYF. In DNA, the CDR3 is TGCGCCAGCAGCCAAGGTGGTCCCCGAGGGGCCCAGTACTTC.

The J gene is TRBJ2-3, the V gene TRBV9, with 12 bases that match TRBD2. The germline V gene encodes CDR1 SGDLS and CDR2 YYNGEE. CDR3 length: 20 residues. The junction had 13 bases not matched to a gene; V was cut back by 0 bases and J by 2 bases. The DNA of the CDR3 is TGTGCCAGCAGCGTAGCGACTAGCGGGGGCCAAAAATCCTCCACAGATACGCAGTATTTT. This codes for CASSVATSGGQKSSTDTQYF.

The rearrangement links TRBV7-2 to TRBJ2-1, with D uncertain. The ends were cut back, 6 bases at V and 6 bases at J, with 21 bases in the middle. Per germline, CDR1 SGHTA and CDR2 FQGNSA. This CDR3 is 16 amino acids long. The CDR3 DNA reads TGTGCCAGCAGGTCCGCCCCCAACATGGGTTCCAATGAGCAGTTCTTC. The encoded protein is CASRSAPNMGSNEQFF.